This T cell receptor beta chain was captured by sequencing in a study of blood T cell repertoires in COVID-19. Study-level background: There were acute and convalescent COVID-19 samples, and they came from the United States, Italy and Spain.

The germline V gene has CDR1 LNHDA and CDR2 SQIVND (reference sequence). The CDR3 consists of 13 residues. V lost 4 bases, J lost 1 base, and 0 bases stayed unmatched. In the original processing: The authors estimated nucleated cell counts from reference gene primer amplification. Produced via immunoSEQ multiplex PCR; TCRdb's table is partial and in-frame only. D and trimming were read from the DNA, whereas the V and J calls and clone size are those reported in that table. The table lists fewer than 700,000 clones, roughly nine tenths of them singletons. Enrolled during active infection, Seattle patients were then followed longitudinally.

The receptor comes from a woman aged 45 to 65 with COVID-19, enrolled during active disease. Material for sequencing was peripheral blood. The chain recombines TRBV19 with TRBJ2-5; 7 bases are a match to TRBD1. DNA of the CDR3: TGTGCCAGTAGTAGGGACAGCCAAGAGACCCAGTACTTC. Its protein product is CASSRDSQETQYF.